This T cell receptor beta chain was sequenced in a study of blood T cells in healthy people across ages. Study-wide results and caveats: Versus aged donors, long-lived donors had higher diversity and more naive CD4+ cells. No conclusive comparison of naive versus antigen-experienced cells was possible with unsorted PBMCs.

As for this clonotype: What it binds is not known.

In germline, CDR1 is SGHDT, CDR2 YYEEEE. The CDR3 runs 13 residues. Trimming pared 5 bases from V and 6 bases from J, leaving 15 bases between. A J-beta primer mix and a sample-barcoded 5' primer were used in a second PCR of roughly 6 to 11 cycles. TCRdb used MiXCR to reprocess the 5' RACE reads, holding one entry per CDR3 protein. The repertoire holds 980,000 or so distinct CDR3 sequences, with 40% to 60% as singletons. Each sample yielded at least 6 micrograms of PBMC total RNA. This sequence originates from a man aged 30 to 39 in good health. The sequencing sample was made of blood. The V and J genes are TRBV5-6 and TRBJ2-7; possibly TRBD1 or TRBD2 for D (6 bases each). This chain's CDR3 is CASSYWGAGEQYF. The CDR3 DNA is TGTGCCAGCAGTTATTGGGGGGCCGGCGAGCAGTACTTC.